The entry that follows covers one TCR beta chain sequence. Its antigen is undetermined. This entry is derived from a study of CD8+CD57+ T cells in acquired aplastic anemia. Study background: The study obtained an average of approximately 3 ug of DNA from sorted CD4+ and CD8+ cells.

Study results and caveats: Patients and controls shared 25 to 30 CD8+ CDR3 sequences. Any difference that existed in CD8+ Simpson's diversity between patients and controls was not significant.

The use of genomic DNA as template underpinned the TCR beta VDJ and CDR3 profiling. TCRdb processed the reads anew with MiXCR; each CDR3 protein has one entry. The sample includes 450,000 to 550,000 distinct CDR3 sequences, more than 25% of them seen just once. The patients chosen for sequencing had shown expansion of CD8+CD57+ cells (detected by flow cytometry). At the time of blood sampling, patients had not yet received any therapy. The CDR3 is made up of 17 amino acids. Germline-derived CDR1 and CDR2 are ENHRY and SYGVKD. V lost 10 bases to trimming and J lost 1 base, with 25 bases between them. The sequence was collected from a human donor with aplastic anemia. The specimen was sorted CD4+, CD8+, or CD8+CD57+ T cells (not recorded which) from PBMCs. J is TRBJ1-1 and V is TRBV10-3; D unclear. CDR3 region: CASERMMGGVTNTEAFF. The DNA for the CDR3 is TGTGCCAGCGAGAGAATGATGGGTGGAGTAACGAACACTGAAGCTTTCTTT.